These T cell receptor beta chains were read from a single sample in a study of blood T cells in healthy people across ages. TCRdb passed the 5' RACE reads through MiXCR, listing each CDR3 protein once. The sample consists of about 800,000 distinct CDR3 sequences, 25% of them appearing once. This sample was shared with a second study, whose subject was T cells of mothers and their children.

Sequencing was performed on blood. Every receptor here comes from a boy aged 10-17 years in good health. Both conserved end residues are part of each CDR3. A D gene is named only where the DNA matches it firmly. Size is omitted from some rows. Given values are once, few, many or a class for expanded clones.

CDR3 DNA,CDR3 protein,V gene,clone size,J gene,D gene
TGCGCCAGCAGCTTGGAGGGACTAGCGGACGCAGATACGCAGTATTTT,CASSLEGLADADTQYF,TRBV5-1,few,TRBJ2-3,TRBD2
TGTGCCAGCAGACCGACCTCGACAGGGCGTGAGCAGTACTTC,CASRPTSTGREQYF,TRBV28,NA,TRBJ2-7,TRBD1
TGTGTCAGCAGCCCATTCTTGGGCTACGAGCAGTACTTC,CVSSPFLGYEQYF,TRBV7-3,NA,TRBJ2-7,NA
TGTGCCACCAGTGCCACGATCGGGACTAGCGGGCGCTCCAATGAGCAGTTCTTC,CATSATIGTSGRSNEQFF,TRBV24-1,few,TRBJ2-1,TRBD2
TGTGCCAGCAGTGAGTTTGGGACTAGCGGGAGCAGCTACAATGAGCAGTTCTTC,CASSEFGTSGSSYNEQFF,TRBV2,few,TRBJ2-1,TRBD2
TGCAGCGTTTCTGGAGGTACCGGGGAGCTGTTTTTT,CSVSGGTGELFF,TRBV29-1,few,TRBJ2-2,NA
TGCAGTGCTTACGGACTAGCGGGAGGGTCCCAAGAGACCCAGTACTTC,CSAYGLAGGSQETQYF,TRBV20-1,few,TRBJ2-5,TRBD2
TGCAGCGTTGTATCGGGGATCTACAATGAGCAGTTCTTC,CSVVSGIYNEQFF,TRBV29-1,NA,TRBJ2-1,NA
TGTGCCAGCAGCTTAGTTACGGGGAGCACAGATACGCAGTATTTT,CASSLVTGSTDTQYF,TRBV7-2,few,TRBJ2-3,NA
TGTGCCAGCAGCCCAACCGGGACAGGGATGGCAGGGGAGCTGTTTTTT,CASSPTGTGMAGELFF,TRBV6-2/TRBV6-3,NA,TRBJ2-2,TRBD1
TGCGCCAGCAGCCAAGTTGGATCTAGCACAGATACGCAGTATTTT,CASSQVGSSTDTQYF,TRBV4-3,NA,TRBJ2-3,NA
TGCAGTGCTAGAGATCTGGGTATTGGGGGTAACCCTGAAGCTTTCTTT,CSARDLGIGGNPEAFF,TRBV20-1,NA,TRBJ1-1,NA
TGCAGTGCTAGCTCAAGCGGGGGTGGAGATACGCAGTATTTT,CSASSSGGGDTQYF,TRBV20-1,once,TRBJ2-3,TRBD2
TGTGCCAGCAGGGGGCGAAAGCGCTACGAGCAGTACTTC,CASRGRKRYEQYF,TRBV27,many,TRBJ2-7,NA
TGTGCCAGCAGTTACCAGTTGCCTGGAAACACCATATATTTT,CASSYQLPGNTIYF,TRBV6-5,NA,TRBJ1-3,NA
TGTGCCAGCAGTGTCTGGAGGGGGCAAAAACTGTTTTTT,CASSVWRGQKLFF,TRBV28,NA,TRBJ1-4,TRBD1
TGCAGTGCTCTGACTAGCTACGAGCAGTACTTC,CSALTSYEQYF,TRBV20-1,few,TRBJ2-7,NA